This paragraph covers one T cell receptor beta chain sequence. Its target is not known. CDR1 is ENHRY, CDR2 SYGVKD, per germline. The CDR3 runs to 15 residues. These data are taken from a study of CXCR3-negative and CXCR3-positive naive CD8 T cells. Study-wide background: Libraries each contributed about 1.5 +/- 0.3 million TRB reads, for roughly 130 million in total.

The TRB cDNA libraries were prepared by 5' RACE with UMI labels. TCRdb re-called the 5' RACE reads and shows each CDR3 protein once, DNA omitted. The table lists roughly 140,000 distinct CDR3 sequences. General study results and limits: The study found that naive CXCR3-negative and CXCR3-positive cells shared TRBV-TRBJ usage, while memory cells differed. Between one naive subset and the other, surface CD5 was comparable, and TCR strength was inferred from TRB CDR3 properties. Against CXCR3-negative naive cells, CXCR3-positive naive cells showed more hydrophobic TRB CDR3s.

Sorting was done in triplicate for each CD8+ T cell subset (about 280,000 cells each). Source material: naive CXCR3+ CD8+ T cells from blood. The subset was: CD45RO-CCR7+CD27+CD95- naive CD8+ T cells expressing CXCR3 (TNR3+). The chain recombines TRBV10-3 with TRBJ2-1; there is no DNA to check the TCRdb D call of TRBD2. The source of this sequence is a human donor in good health. Some clones in this sample may be carry-over from other donors' samples. The CDR3 is CAILDSSGGNNEQFF.